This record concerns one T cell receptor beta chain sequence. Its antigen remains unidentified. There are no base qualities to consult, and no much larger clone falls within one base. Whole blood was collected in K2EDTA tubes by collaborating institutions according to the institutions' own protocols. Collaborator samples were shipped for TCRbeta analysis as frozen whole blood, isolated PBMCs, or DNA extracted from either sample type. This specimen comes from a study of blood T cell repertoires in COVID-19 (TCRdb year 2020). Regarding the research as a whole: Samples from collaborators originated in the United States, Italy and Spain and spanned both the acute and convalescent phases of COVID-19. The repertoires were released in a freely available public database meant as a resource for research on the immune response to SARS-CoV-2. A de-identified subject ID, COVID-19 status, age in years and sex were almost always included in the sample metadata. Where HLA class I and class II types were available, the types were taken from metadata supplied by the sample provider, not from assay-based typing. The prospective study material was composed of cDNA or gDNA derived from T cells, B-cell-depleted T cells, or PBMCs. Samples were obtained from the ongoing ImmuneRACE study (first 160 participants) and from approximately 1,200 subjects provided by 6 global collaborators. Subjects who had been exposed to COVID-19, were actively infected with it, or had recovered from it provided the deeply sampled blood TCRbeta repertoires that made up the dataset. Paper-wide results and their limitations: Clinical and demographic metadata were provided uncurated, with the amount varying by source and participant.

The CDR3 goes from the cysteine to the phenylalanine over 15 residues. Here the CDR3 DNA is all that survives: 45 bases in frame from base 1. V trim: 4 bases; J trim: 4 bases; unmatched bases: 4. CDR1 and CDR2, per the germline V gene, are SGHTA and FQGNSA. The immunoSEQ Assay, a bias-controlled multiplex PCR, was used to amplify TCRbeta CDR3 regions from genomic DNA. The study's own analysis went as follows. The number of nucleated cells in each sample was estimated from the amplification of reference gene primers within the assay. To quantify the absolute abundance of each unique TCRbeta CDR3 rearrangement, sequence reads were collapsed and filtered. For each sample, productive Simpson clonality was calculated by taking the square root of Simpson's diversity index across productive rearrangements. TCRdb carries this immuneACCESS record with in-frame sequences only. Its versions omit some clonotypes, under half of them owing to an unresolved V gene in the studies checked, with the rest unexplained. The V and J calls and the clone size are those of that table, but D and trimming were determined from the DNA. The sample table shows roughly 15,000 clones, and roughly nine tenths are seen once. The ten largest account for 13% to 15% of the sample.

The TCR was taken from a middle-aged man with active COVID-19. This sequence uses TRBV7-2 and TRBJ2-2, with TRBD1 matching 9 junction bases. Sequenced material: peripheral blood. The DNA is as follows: TGTGCCAGCAGCTGGACAGGGGCGGCCACCGGGGAGCTGTTTTTT. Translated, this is CASSWTGAATGELFF. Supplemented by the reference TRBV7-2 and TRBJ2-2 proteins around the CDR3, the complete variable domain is GAGVSQSPSNKVTEKGKDVELRCDPISGHTALYWYRQSLGQGLEFLIYFQGNSAPDKSGLPSDRFSAERTGGSVSTLTIQRTQQEDSAVYLCASSWTGAATGELFFGEGSRLTVL.